Listed here is a single T cell receptor (beta chain). Its antigen remains unknown. These data come from a study of shared clonotypes between healthy human individuals. Study-wide findings and caveats: Some clonotypes were shared by all four sorted-subset donors, while others were not shared. The non-shared ones had lower generation probabilities than the shared ones.

Germline CDR1 SGHAT, CDR2 FQNNGV. Trimming removed 0 bases from V and 8 bases from J, with 14 bases in between. The CDR3 is 15 residues long. Genomic DNA belonging to each subset was distributed in equal measure over several immunoSEQ plates. Profiled with immunoSEQ multiplex PCR; TCRdb holds only in-frame clones, not every one. The table records roughly 2,000,000 clones, roughly 94% of them present only once. Terminally differentiated effector memory CD45RA+ cells were left out of the naive CD8 fraction, which was CD45RO-negative and positively selected for CCR7. The chain uses TRBV11-2 and TRBJ1-3; D not certain. The sample was naive CD8+ T cells sorted from blood. This TCR derives from a young man in good health. CDR3 bases: TGTGCCAGCAGCTTAGAATACGGGCGCGGTGACACCATATATTTT. The encoded protein is CASSLEYGRGDTIYF.